This T cell receptor (beta chain) came from a study of shared clonotypes between healthy human individuals. Points from the study as a whole: Read depth was anticipated to influence clonotype sharing among donors. Researchers sampled blood only, noting tissue repertoires likely differ.

CDR1 and CDR2 from the germline V gene are SGHTA and FQGNSA. V lost 5 bases and J lost 3, with 14 bases in between. CDR3 size: 14 residues. There are a few counts of this clone. Antigen: not known. Deep level was the assay's run setting. Genomic DNA belonging to each subset was distributed in equal measure over several immunoSEQ plates. Assay: immunoSEQ multiplex PCR; the TCRdb copy retains only in-frame clones and omits some. The sample has about 510,000 clones; over 60% are singletons. This sequence was found in a woman between 40 and 50 years old in good health. Some clones in this sample may be carry-over from other donors' samples. The chain employs TRBV7-2 and TRBJ2-7; weak D call: TRBD1 (5 bases). Sequencing was performed on PBMCs. The CDR3 protein is CASSPHLDSYEQYF. DNA of the CDR3: TGTGCCAGCAGCCCCCATCTTGACAGCTACGAGCAGTACTTC.